A single sample is the source of the 29 T cell receptor beta chains below, sequenced in a study of vaccination and CD4 T cells after COVID-19 (dated 2022 in TCRdb). The method was PCR. Sequenced on an Illumina iSeq 100. At the Johns Hopkins FTIC core, DNA from the cultured CD4+ T cells underwent TCR sequencing with the Oncomine TCR Beta short-read assay. The public reads were reanalyzed by TCRdb: fastp trimming at Q25, MiXCR alignment, in-frame beta chains only. Each record represents a unique CDR3 protein, reported with the most common genes and DNA among its rows. This sample holds 20,000 to 25,000 distinct CDR3 sequences; 45% to 60% were observed only once. The top ten hold nearly 6% of the sample. The meaning of the sample's treatment or condition label: approximately nine-day PBMC culture with coronavirus spike peptide pools or control peptides (ViraFEST assay). No antigen has been identified for these receptors.

The source material was CD4+ T cells from blood, cultured in vitro. Source of these receptors: a human donor who had recovered from COVID-19.

In this sample, this clonotype turned up a few times. This chain joins TRBV11-2 and TRBJ1-2; the match to TRBD1 covers 8 bases. The V gene's germline CDR1 is SGHAT and CDR2 FQNNGV. V shed 5 bases, J shed 8 bases, and the junction held 13 bases outside the gene matches. The CDR3 runs to 15 residues. The CDR3 bases are TGTGCCAGCAGCCCCACCCAGGCGACAGGGGAAGGCTACACCTTC. As protein: CASSPTQATGEGYTF. The full variable domain, its missing parts supplied by reference TRBV11-2 and TRBJ1-2, is EAGVAQSPRYKIIEKRQSVAFWCNPISGHATLYWYQQILGQGPKLLIQFQNNGVVDDSQLPKDRFSAERLKGVDSTLKIQPAKLEDSAVYLCASSPTQATGEGYTFGSGTRLTVV.

V is TRBV12-5 and J is TRBJ1-4; D is perhaps TRBD1 (6 bases). In germline, CDR1 is LGHNT, CDR2 FRNRAP. The ends were cut back, 0 bases at V and 3 bases at J, with 11 bases in the middle. CDR3 length: 16 residues. The chain's CDR3 is CASGLVGGWPNEKLFF. In nucleotides, the CDR3 is TGTGCTAGTGGTTTGGTAGGGGGGTGGCCTAATGAAAAACTGTTTTTT.

The chain uses TRBV29-1 and TRBJ2-3; the D is unclear. Germline V gene data show CDR1 as SQVTM and CDR2 as ANQGSEA. This CDR3 contains 9 residues. V was clipped by 6 bases and J by 5 bases, with 3 bases between them. The CDR3 DNA follows: TGCAGCGTAGGAGATACGCAGTATTTT. As protein: CSVGDTQYF.

This clonotype was recorded a few times. CDR3 protein: CASSAYFSASTYGYTF. The CDR3 nucleotides are TGTGCCAGCAGTGCTTACTTCAGCGCGTCGACCTATGGCTACACCTTC. The chain joins TRBV6-1 to TRBJ1-2, with D hard to call. Per germline, CDR1 MNHNS and CDR2 SASEGT. V was trimmed by 4 bases and J by 4 bases, leaving 19 bases between them. This CDR3 region has 16 residues.

The chain combines TRBV11-2 with TRBJ2-1, with D unresolved. There are 11 residues in the CDR3. Germline CDR1 reads SGHAT; CDR2 reads FQNNGV. Trimming shortened V by 5 bases and J by 9 bases, and 8 bases separated the two germline ends. The CDR3 protein is CASSVSIEQFF. CDR3 sequence (DNA): TGTGCCAGCAGCGTTAGCATTGAGCAGTTCTTC.

In this sample, this clonotype turned up a few times. The J gene is TRBJ1-1, the V gene TRBV12-3 or TRBV12-4; 11 bases line up with TRBD1. V shed 3 bases, J shed 13 bases, and the junction held 13 bases outside the gene matches. The CDR3 is made up of 15 amino acids. The CDR3 nucleotides are TGTGCCAGCAGTTTGTTGGACAGGGGGCCGAGTAAGGATTTCTTT. This translates into CASSLLDRGPSKDFF.

The chain joins TRBV20-1 to TRBJ2-1; 10 nucleotides align to TRBD2. Per germline, CDR1 DFQATT and CDR2 SNEGSKA (reference sequence). The CDR3 spans 15 residues. With 7 bases clipped from V and 8 bases from J, the junction kept 14 bases outside the gene matches. The CDR3 region is CSGAGGGPVGYEQFF. The CDR3 DNA sequence: TGCAGTGGAGCGGGAGGGGGCCCGGTGGGCTATGAGCAGTTCTTC.

This clonotype was observed a few times. This sequence joins TRBV7-3 and TRBJ2-7; TRBD2 matches 14 bases. CDR3 size: 15 residues. Germline V gives CDR1 SGHTA, CDR2 FQGTGA. The ends lost 5 bases at V and 6 bases at J; junction bases unmatched: 6. The CDR3 DNA is TGTGCCAGCAGCATGTCCGGGACTAGCGGGGGCGAGCAGTACTTC. It is translated as CASSMSGTSGGEQYF.

This clonotype has a handful of counts. The V and J genes are TRBV4-1 and TRBJ1-5; unclear D gene. The CDR3 contains 15 residues. V was pared by 1 base and J by 7 bases, with 14 bases between. Germline-derived CDR1 and CDR2 are MGHRA and YSYEKL. This chain's CDR3 is CASSQGRGGHQPQHF. The CDR3 nucleotides are TGCGCCAGCAGCCAAGGACGGGGAGGGCACCAGCCCCAGCATTTT.

The chain recombines TRBV19 with TRBJ1-5; no clear D. Per the germline V gene, CDR1 is LNHDA and CDR2 is SQIVND (reference sequence). There are 13 residues in the CDR3. Trimming took 2 bases from V and 6 from J, leaving 8 bases between them. Here the CDR3 DNA reads TGTGCCAGTAGTATATCGAATCGTCAGCCCCAGCATTTT. As protein: CASSISNRQPQHF.

This sequence joins TRBV19 and TRBJ2-1; 9 nucleotides align to TRBD1. CDR3 length: 16 amino acids. Germline CDR1 LNHDA, CDR2 SQIVND (reference sequence). The ends lost 4 bases at V and 1 base at J; junction bases unmatched: 5. As DNA, the CDR3 is TGTGCCAGTAGTAGCTCGACAGGGGGTTCCTACAATGAGCAGTTCTTC. Its protein is CASSSSTGGSYNEQFF. Filled out from reference TRBV19 and TRBJ2-1, the complete variable domain reads DGGITQSPKYLFRKEGQNVTLSCEQNLNHDAMYWYRQDPGQGLRLIYYSQIVNDFQKGDIAEGYSVSREKKESFPLTVTSAQKNPTAFYLCASSSSTGGSYNEQFFGPGTRLTVL.

The chain uses TRBV7-8 and TRBJ1-5, with D maybe TRBD1 (5 bases). The V end was cut by 4 bases, the J end by 2 bases, with 18 bases between. Germline lookup yields CDR1 SGHVS and CDR2 FQNEAQ. The CDR3 loop spans 17 amino acids. DNA of the CDR3: TGTGCCAGCAGCTACTCACTGCAGGGCCGGGGCAATCAGCCCCAGCATTTT. Amino acids: CASSYSLQGRGNQPQHF.

The chain joins TRBV24-1 to TRBJ2-2, with D perhaps matching TRBD2 (5 bases). V was trimmed by 4 bases and J by 7 bases, leaving 15 bases between them. This CDR3 contains 15 residues. CDR1 and CDR2 (germline): KGHDR, SFDVKD. The CDR3 nucleotides are TGTGCCACCAGTGAATGGACTTCCCGTGGCGGGGAGCTGTTTTTT. Amino acid sequence: CATSEWTSRGGELFF.

The chain uses TRBV5-4 and TRBJ2-5; 8 nucleotides line up with TRBD2. V was pared by 7 bases and J by 4 bases, with 6 bases of the junction left unmatched. CDR3 length: 13 residues. Per the germline V gene, CDR1 is SGHNT and CDR2 is YYREEE (reference sequence). CDR3 in amino acids: CASSGTRGETQYF. The CDR3 nucleotides read TGTGCCAGCTCCGGGACTAGAGGAGAGACCCAGTACTTC.

This clonotype was observed a few times. The genes are TRBV19 and TRBJ1-2, with unresolved D. Germline CDR1 and CDR2: LNHDA and SQIVND (reference sequence). This CDR3 comprises 16 residues. V was trimmed by 5 bases and J by 0 bases, leaving 16 bases between them. The CDR3 is CASSLWTAAPNYGYTF. The CDR3 DNA reads TGTGCCAGTAGTCTTTGGACCGCCGCCCCTAACTATGGCTACACCTTC.

The CDR3 nucleotides are TGCGCCAGCAGTGAGTCTAGTACCGCATCGCGGGGAGGTTCCTCCTACGAGCAGTACTTC. Translating it yields CASSESSTASRGGSSYEQYF. V usage is TRBV10-1 and J usage is TRBJ2-7; D is perhaps TRBD2 (6 bases). The CDR3 is 20 amino acids. Trimming left V 0 bases short and J 0 bases short, with 24 bases between. Per germline, CDR1 WNHNN and CDR2 SYGVQD (reference sequence).

The chain couples TRBV30 to TRBJ1-6, with D maybe TRBD1 (6 bases). The CDR3 sequence is 14 residues long. Trimming pared 4 bases from V and 13 bases from J, leaving 20 bases between. Germline V gives CDR1 GTSNPN, CDR2 SVGIG (reference sequence). CDR3: CAWKRGPGAVPLHF. As DNA, the CDR3 is TGTGCCTGGAAGCGGGGGCCGGGCGCGGTCCCCCTCCACTTT.

This clonotype has more than one count but fewer than ten. V is TRBV30 and J is TRBJ1-2, with unresolved D. The V gene's germline CDR1 is GTSNPN and CDR2 SVGIG (reference sequence). The CDR3 is 13 amino acids. Trimming cost V 6 bases and J 8 bases, with 19 bases left between them. CDR3 coding DNA: TGTGCCTGCATCCGGGAGGGTTTCGCCGGCTACACCTTC. Protein: CACIREGFAGYTF. Filled out from reference TRBV30 and TRBJ1-2, the complete variable domain reads SQTIHQWPATLVQPVGSPLSLECTVEGTSNPNLYWYRQAAGRGLQLLFYSVGIGQISSEVPQNLSASRPQDRQFILSSKKLLLSDSGFYLCACIREGFAGYTFGSGTRLTVV.

V and J are TRBV20-1 and TRBJ2-3; no definite D call. CDR1 is DFQATT and CDR2 is SNEGSKA in the germline V gene (reference sequence). V lost 6 bases and J lost 5, with 9 bases in between. The CDR3 loop spans 11 amino acids. This CDR3 is CSAPREDTQYF. CDR3 nucleotide sequence: TGCAGTGCCCCCCGAGAAGATACGCAGTATTTT.

There are a few counts of this clonotype. V and J are TRBV24-1 and TRBJ1-2, with TRBD1 as a possible D gene (6 bases). CDR1 and CDR2 (germline): KGHDR, SFDVKD. With 2 bases removed from V and 7 bases from J, the gap between germline ends came to 16 bases. This CDR3 is 15 amino acids long. The CDR3 DNA sequence: TGTGCCACCAGTGATTCCGCAGGGGAGGTCGGTGGCTACACCTTC. Translated: CATSDSAGEVGGYTF.

V is TRBV15 and J is TRBJ2-5, with a tentative D call TRBD1 (5 bases). CDR1 and CDR2 (germline): LNHNV, YYDKDF (reference sequence). This CDR3 is 14 amino acids long. V was pared by 1 base and J by 2 bases, with 8 bases between. The CDR3 nucleotides are TGTGCCACCAGCAGAGTACGGACACAAGAGACCCAGTACTTC. This gives the protein CATSRVRTQETQYF.

This rearrangement joins TRBV20-1 to TRBJ2-2, with D possibly matching TRBD2 (5 bases). Looked up from germline, CDR1 is DFQATT and CDR2 is SNEGSKA (reference sequence). V lost 0 bases, J lost 7 bases, and 12 bases lay in between. The CDR3 spans 14 residues. CDR3 in DNA: TGCAGTGCTAGAGAGTCGCGAGGGAACGGGGAGCTGTTTTTT. This translates into CSARESRGNGELFF.

The V gene is TRBV7-9, the J gene TRBJ2-7, with D perhaps matching TRBD1 or TRBD2 (5 bases each). The CDR3 runs 14 residues. Germline V gene lookup returns CDR1 SEHNR and CDR2 FQNEAQ (reference sequence). V was cut by 6 bases and J by 0 bases, with 12 bases left in between. DNA of the CDR3: TGTGCCAGCAGGCCATGGGGGTCCTCCTACGAGCAGTACTTC. Encoded protein: CASRPWGSSYEQYF.

The chain joins TRBV4-2 to TRBJ2-3; D remains unclear. This CDR3 contains 15 residues. The V gene's germline CDR1 is LGHNA and CDR2 YNFKEQ. V lost 0 bases and J lost 2, with 9 bases in between. This CDR3 reads CASSQDGAYTDTQYF. CDR3 DNA sequence: TGTGCCAGCAGCCAAGATGGAGCCTACACAGATACGCAGTATTTT.

In this sample, this clonotype is large. This sequence joins TRBV20-1 and TRBJ2-3, with 8 bases that match TRBD2. The CDR3 totals 18 residues. The junction had 12 bases not matched to a gene; V was cut back by 1 base and J by 0 bases. Germline V gene data show CDR1 as DFQATT and CDR2 as SNEGSKA (reference sequence). The CDR3 DNA sequence: TGCAGTGCTAGAGTCTCTGAACTAGCGGTACCTAGCACAGATACGCAGTATTTT. Its translation is CSARVSELAVPSTDTQYF.

The chain is built from TRBV27 and TRBJ2-1; 7 bases agree with TRBD1. Germline V gene data show CDR1 as MNHEY and CDR2 as SMNVEV (reference sequence). After removal of 5 bases from V and 4 bases from J, the junction contained 11 bases not matched to a gene. The CDR3 is 16 amino acids. The CDR3 sequence is CASSLGGRTTYNEQFF. Written as DNA, the CDR3 is TGTGCCAGCAGTCTAGGGGGCAGAACCACATACAATGAGCAGTTCTTC.

This sequence joins TRBV6-1 and TRBJ1-1, with a tentative D call TRBD1 (5 bases). Germline CDR1 and CDR2: MNHNS and SASEGT. Trimming took 5 bases from V and 0 from J, leaving 16 bases between them. There are 16 residues in the CDR3. CDR3 amino acids: CASSRGTEGMNTEAFF. The CDR3 region has the DNA TGTGCCAGCAGTCGAGGGACCGAAGGGATGAACACTGAAGCTTTCTTT.

This chain joins TRBV15 and TRBJ1-2; possible D gene TRBD1, 6 bases. V was trimmed by 0 bases and J by 4 bases, leaving 12 bases between them. Looked up from germline, CDR1 is LNHNV and CDR2 is YYDKDF (reference sequence). This CDR3 is 15 amino acids long. CDR3 nucleotides: TGTGCCACCAGCAGAGATCGTCGGACAGTCTATGGCTACACCTTC. It encodes CATSRDRRTVYGYTF.

V usage is TRBV21-1 and J usage is TRBJ1-1; the table's D call, TRBD1, has no DNA check behind it. TRBV21-1 is a known pseudogene. The CDR3 is 16 residues long. DNA of the CDR3: TGTGCCAGCGCCCACATAAGGAGGACAGGGACCACTGAAGCTTTCTTT. It specifies CASAHIRRTGTTEAFF.